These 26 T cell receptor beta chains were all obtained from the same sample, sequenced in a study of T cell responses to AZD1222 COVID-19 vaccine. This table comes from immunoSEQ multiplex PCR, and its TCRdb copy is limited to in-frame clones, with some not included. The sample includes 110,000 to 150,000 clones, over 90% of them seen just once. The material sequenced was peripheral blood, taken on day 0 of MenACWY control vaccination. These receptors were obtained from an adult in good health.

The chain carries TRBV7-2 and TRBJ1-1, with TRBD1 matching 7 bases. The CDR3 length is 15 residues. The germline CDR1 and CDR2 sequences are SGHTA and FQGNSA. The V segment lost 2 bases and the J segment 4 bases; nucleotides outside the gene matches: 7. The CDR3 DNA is TGTGCCAGCAGCTTAAACAGGGGATATATCACTGAAGCTTTCTTT. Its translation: CASSLNRGYITEAFF.

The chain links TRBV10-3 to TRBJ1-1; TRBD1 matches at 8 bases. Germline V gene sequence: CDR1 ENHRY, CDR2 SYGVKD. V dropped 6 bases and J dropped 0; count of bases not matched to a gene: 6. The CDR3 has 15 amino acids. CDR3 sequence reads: CAIRENRGMNTEAFF. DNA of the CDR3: TGTGCCATCAGGGAAAACAGGGGGATGAACACTGAAGCTTTCTTT.

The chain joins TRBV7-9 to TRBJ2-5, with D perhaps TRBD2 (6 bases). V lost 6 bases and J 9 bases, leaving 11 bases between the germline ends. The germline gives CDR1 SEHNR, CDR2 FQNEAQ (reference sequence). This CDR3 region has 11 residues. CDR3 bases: TGTGCCAGCAGATCCGGGGAGGCCCAGTACTTC. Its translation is CASRSGEAQYF.

This CDR3 is CASSRHLTNTEAFF. CDR3 nucleotides: TGTGCCAGCAGCCGACACCTTACAAACACTGAAGCTTTCTTT. The chain has TRBV3-1 (or the pseudogene TRBV3-2) and TRBJ1-1, with unresolved D. V was clipped by 4 bases and J by 2 bases, with 11 bases between them. The CDR3 loop spans 14 amino acids. Per the germline V gene, CDR1 is LGHDT and CDR2 is YNNKEL (reference sequence).

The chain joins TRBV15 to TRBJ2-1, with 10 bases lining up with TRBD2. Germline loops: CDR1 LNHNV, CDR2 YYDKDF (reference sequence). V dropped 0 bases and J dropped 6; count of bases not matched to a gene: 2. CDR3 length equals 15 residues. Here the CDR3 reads CATSRESGGANEQFF. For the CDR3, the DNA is TGTGCCACCAGCAGAGAAAGCGGGGGGGCCAATGAGCAGTTCTTC.

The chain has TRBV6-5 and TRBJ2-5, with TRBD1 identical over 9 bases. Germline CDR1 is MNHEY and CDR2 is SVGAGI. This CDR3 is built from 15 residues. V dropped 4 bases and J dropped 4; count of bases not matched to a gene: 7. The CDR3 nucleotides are TGTGCCAGCAGTTCCCCGGGACAGGGTCCAGAGACCCAGTACTTC. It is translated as CASSSPGQGPETQYF.

CDR3 nucleotide sequence: TGTGCCAGCAGCTTAAGGAGTGTGCGGGAATCAGCGGCCCAGCATTTT. Translated: CASSLRSVRESAAQHF. The V gene is TRBV5-6, the J gene TRBJ1-5; D remains unclear. The germline V gene encodes CDR1 SGHDT and CDR2 YYEEEE. CDR3 size: 16 residues. V was trimmed by 2 bases and J by 11 bases, leaving 23 bases between them. Full variable domain (remainder filled in from reference TRBV5-6 and TRBJ1-5): DAGVTQSPTHLIKTRGQQVTLRCSPKSGHDTVSWYQQALGQGPQFIFQYYEEEERQRGNFPDRFSGHQFPNYSSELNVNALLLGDSALYLCASSLRSVRESAAQHFGDGTRLSIL.

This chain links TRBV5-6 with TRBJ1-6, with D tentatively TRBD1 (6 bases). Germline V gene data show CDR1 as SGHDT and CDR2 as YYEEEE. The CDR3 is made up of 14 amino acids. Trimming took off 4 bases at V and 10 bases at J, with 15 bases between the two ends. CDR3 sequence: CASSLGAGSSPLHF. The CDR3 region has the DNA TGTGCCAGCAGCCTGGGGGCGGGAAGCTCACCCCTCCACTTT. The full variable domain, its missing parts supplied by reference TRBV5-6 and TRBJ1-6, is DAGVTQSPTHLIKTRGQQVTLRCSPKSGHDTVSWYQQALGQGPQFIFQYYEEEERQRGNFPDRFSGHQFPNYSSELNVNALLLGDSALYLCASSLGAGSSPLHFGNGTRLTVT.

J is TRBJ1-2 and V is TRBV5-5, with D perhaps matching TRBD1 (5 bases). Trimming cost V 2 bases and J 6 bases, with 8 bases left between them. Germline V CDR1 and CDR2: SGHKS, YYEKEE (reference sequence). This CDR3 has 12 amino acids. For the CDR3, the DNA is TGTGCCAGCAGCTTCGGCAGGGATGGCTACACCTTC. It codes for CASSFGRDGYTF.

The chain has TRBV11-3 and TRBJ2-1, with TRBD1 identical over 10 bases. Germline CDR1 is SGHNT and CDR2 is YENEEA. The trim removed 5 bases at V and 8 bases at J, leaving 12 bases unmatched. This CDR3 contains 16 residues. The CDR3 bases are TGTGCCAGCAGCCTATATACGGGACAGGGGATCGATGAGCAGTTCTTC. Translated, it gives CASSLYTGQGIDEQFF.

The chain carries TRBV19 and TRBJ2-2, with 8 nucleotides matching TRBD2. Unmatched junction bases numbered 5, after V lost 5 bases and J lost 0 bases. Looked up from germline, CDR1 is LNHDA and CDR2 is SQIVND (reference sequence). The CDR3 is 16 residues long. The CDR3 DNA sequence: TGTGCCAGTAGTCTCCTAGCGGGCGCGAACACCGGGGAGCTGTTTTTT. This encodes CASSLLAGANTGELFF.

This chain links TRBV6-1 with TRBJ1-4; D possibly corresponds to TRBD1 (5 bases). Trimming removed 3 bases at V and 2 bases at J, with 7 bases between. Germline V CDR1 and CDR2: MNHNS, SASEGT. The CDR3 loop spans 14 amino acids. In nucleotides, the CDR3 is TGTGCCAGCAGTGAGAAGGGGACTAATGAAAAACTGTTTTTT. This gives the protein CASSEKGTNEKLFF.

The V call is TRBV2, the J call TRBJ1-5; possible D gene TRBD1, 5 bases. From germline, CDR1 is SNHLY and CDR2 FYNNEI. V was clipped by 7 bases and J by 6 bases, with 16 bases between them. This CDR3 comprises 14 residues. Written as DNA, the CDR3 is TGTGCCAGCAAGGACCAGGGTGGGGGTCAGCCCCAGCATTTT. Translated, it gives CASKDQGGGQPQHF.

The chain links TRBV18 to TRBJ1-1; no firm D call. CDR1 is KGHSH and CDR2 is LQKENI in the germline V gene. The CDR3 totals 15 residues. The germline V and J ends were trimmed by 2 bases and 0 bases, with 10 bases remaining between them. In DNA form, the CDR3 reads TGTGCCAGCTCACCAGAGGCACAACTGAACACTGAAGCTTTCTTT. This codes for CASSPEAQLNTEAFF.

This CDR3 reads CASSLGGQVYEQYF. CDR3 coding DNA: TGTGCCAGCAGCTTAGGGGGACAGGTGTACGAGCAGTACTTC. The chain carries TRBV7-8 and TRBJ2-7; 8 positions match TRBD1. The germline V gene encodes CDR1 SGHVS and CDR2 FQNEAQ. CDR3 length equals 14 residues. The V segment lost 1 base and the J segment 4 bases; nucleotides outside the gene matches: 3.

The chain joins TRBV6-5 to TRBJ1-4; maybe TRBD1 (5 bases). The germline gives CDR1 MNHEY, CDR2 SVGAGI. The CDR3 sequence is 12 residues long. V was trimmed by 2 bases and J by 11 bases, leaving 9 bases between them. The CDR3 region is CASSYRQGKLFF. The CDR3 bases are TGTGCCAGCAGTTACCGGCAGGGTAAACTGTTTTTT.

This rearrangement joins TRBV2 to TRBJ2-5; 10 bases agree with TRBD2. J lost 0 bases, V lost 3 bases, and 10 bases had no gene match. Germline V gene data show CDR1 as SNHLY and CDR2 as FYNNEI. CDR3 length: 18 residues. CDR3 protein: CASSDRASGGEYQETQYF. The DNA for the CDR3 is TGTGCCAGCAGTGATCGGGCTAGCGGGGGCGAGTACCAAGAGACCCAGTACTTC.

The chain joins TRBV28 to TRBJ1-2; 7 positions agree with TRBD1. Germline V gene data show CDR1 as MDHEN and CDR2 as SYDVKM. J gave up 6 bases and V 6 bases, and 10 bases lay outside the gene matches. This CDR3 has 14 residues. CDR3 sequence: CASSPIDRDDGYTF. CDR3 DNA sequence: TGTGCCAGCAGCCCCATCGACAGGGACGATGGCTACACCTTC.

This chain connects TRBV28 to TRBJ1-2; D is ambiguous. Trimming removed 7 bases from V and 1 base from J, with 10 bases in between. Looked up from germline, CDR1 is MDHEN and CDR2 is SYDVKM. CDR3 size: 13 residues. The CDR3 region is CASIDGYNYGYTF. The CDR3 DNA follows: TGTGCCAGCATCGATGGGTATAACTATGGCTACACCTTC.

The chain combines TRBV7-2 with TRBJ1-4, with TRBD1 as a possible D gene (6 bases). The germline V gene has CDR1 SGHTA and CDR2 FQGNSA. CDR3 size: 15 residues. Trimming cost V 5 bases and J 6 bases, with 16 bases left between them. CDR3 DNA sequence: TGTGCCAGCAGCCCCACCGGTGCAGGGGATGAAAAACTGTTTTTT. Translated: CASSPTGAGDEKLFF.

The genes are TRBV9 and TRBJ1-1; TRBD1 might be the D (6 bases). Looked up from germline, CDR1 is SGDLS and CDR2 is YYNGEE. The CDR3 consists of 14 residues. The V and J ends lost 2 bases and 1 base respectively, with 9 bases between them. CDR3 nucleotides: TGTGCCAGCAGCGTCCGACAGGCGAACACTGAAGCTTTCTTT. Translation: CASSVRQANTEAFF.

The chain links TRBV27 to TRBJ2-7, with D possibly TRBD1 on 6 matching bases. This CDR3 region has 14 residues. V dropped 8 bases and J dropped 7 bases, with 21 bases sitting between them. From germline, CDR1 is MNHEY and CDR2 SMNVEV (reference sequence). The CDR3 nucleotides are TGTGCCAGCCGTTCGTGGGCAGGGGCTGGGGAGCAGTACTTC. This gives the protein CASRSWAGAGEQYF.

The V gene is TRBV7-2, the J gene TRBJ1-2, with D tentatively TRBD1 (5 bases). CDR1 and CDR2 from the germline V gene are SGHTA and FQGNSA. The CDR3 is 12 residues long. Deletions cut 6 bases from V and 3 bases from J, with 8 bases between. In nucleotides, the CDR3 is TGTGCCAGCAGGGGGACTTACTATGGCTACACCTTC. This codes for CASRGTYYGYTF.

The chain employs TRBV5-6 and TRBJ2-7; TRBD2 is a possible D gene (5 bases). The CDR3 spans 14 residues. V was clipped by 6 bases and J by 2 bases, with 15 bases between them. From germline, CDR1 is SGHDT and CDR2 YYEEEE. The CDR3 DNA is TGTGCCAGCACCGGTAGCCGACTAACCTACGAGCAGTACTTC. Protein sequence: CASTGSRLTYEQYF.

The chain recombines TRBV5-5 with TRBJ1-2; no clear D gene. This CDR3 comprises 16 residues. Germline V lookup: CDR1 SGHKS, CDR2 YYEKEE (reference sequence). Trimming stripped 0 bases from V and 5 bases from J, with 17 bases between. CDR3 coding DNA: TGTGCCAGCAGCTTGGGACCGACCCCCGCACAATATGGCTACACCTTC. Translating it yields CASSLGPTPAQYGYTF.

As DNA, the CDR3 is TGTGCCTGGAGCGTTCCAGGCCAAGAGACCCAGTACTTC. Translating it yields CAWSVPGQETQYF. The chain uses TRBV30 and TRBJ2-5; D is uncertain. The CDR3 runs 13 residues. V lost 3 bases to trimming and J lost 1 base, with 9 bases between them. Germline V gives CDR1 GTSNPN, CDR2 SVGIG (reference sequence).